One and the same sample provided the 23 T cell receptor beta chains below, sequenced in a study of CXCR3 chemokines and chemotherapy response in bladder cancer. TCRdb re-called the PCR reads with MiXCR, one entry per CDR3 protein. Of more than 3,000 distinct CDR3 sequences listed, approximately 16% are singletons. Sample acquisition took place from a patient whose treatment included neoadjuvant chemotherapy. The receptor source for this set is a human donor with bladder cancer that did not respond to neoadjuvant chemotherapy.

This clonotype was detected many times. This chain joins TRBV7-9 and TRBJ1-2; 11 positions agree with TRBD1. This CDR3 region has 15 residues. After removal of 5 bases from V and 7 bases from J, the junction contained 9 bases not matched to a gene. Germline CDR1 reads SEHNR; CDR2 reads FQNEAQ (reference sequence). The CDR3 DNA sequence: TGTGCCAGCAGCCTGGCGGACAGGGGGCTTGGTGGCTACACCTTC. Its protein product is CASSLADRGLGGYTF. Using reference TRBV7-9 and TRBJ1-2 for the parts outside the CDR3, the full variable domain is DTGVSQNPRHKITKRGQNVTFRCDPISEHNRLYWYRQTLGQGPEFLTYFQNEAQLEKSRLLSDRFSAERPKGSFSTLEIQRTEQGDSAMYLCASSLADRGLGGYTFGSGTRLTVV.

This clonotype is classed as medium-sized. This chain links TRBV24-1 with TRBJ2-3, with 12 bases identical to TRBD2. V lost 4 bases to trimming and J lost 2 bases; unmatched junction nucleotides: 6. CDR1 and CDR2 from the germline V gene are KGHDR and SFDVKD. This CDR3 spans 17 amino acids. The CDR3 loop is CATSDARTSGDTDTQYF. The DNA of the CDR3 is TGTGCCACCAGTGACGCCAGGACTAGCGGGGACACAGATACGCAGTATTTT.

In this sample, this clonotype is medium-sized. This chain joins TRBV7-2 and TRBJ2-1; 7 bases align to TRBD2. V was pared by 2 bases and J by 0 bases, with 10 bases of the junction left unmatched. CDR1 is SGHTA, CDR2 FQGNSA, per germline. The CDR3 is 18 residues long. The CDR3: CASSLPLSGDSSYNEQFF. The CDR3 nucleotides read TGTGCCAGCAGCTTACCGTTAAGCGGGGATAGCTCCTACAATGAGCAGTTCTTC.

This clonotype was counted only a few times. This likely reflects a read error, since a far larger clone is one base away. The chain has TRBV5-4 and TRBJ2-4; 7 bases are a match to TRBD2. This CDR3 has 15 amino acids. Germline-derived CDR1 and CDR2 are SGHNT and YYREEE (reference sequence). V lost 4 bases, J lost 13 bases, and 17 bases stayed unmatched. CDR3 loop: CASSPRGGGGNEQYF. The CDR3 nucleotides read TGTGCCAGCAGCCCTCGAGGTGGGGGAGGGAATGAGCAGTACTTC.

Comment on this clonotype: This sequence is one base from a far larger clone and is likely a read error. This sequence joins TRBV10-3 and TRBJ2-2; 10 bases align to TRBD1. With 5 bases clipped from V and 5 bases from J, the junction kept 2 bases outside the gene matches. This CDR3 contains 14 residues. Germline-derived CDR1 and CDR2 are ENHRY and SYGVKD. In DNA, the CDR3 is TGTGCCATCAGTCGGACAGGGGGAACCGGGGAGCTGTTTTTT. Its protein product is CAISRTGGTGELFF.

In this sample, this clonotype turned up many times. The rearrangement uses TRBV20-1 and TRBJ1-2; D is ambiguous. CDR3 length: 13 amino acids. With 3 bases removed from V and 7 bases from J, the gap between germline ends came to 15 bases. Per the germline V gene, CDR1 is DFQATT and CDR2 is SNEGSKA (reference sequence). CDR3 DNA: TGCAGTGCTAGGACGGCAACGGAGGGTGGCTACACCTTC. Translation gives CSARTATEGGYTF.

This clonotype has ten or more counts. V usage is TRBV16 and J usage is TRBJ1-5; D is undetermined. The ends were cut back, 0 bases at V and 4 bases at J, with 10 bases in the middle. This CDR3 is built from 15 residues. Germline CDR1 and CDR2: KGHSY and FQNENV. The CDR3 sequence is CASSQSRTENQPQHF. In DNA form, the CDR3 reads TGTGCCAGCAGCCAATCGAGGACGGAGAATCAGCCCCAGCATTTT.

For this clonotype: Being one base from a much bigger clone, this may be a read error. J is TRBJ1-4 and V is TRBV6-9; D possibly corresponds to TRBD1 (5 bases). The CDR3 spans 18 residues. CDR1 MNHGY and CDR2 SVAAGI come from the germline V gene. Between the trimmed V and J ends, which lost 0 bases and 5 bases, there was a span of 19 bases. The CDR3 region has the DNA TGTGCCAGCAGTTATTCTGGGGCTGGGGATGGGGCGAATGAAAAACTGTTTTTT. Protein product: CASSYSGAGDGANEKLFF.

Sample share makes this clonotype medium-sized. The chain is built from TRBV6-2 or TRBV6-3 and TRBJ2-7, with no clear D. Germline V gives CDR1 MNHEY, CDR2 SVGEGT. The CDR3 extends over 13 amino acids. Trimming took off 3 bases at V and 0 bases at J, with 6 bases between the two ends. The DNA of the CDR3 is TGTGCCAGCAGTTATTCGGGCTCCTACGAGCAGTACTTC. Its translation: CASSYSGSYEQYF.

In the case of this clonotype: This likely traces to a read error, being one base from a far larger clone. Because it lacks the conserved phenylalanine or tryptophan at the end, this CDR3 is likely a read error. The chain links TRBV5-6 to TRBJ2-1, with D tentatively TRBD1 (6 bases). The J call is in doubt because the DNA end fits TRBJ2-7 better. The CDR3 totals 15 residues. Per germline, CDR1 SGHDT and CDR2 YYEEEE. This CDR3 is CASSLLAGDPYEQYL. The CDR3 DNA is TGTGCCAGCAGCTTACTGGCAGGGGACCCCTACGAGCAGTACTTA.

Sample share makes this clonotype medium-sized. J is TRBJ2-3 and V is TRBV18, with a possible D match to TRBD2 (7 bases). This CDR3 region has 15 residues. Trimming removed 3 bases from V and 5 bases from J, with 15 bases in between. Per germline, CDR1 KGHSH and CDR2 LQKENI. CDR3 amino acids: CASSPTGGPGDTQYF. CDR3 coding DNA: TGTGCCAGCTCACCCACCGGGGGGCCCGGAGATACGCAGTATTTT.

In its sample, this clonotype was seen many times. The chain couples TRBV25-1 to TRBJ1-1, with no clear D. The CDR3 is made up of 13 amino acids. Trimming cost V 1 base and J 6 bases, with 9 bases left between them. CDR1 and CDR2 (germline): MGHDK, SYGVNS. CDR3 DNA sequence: TGTGCCAGCAGTGAATCCGGACCCGCTGAAGCTTTCTTT. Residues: CASSESGPAEAFF.

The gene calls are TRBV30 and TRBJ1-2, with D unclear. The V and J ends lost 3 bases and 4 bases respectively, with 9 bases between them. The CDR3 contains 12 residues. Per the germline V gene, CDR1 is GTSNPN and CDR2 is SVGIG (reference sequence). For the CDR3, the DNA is TGTGCCTGGAGCCAAGGACTCTATGGCTACACCTTC. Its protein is CAWSQGLYGYTF.

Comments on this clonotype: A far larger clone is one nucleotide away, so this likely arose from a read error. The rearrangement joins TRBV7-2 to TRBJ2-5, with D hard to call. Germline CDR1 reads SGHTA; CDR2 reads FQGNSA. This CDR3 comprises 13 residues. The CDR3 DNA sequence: TGTGTCAGCAGCTTACTTGCATTGGAGACCCAGTACTTC. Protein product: CVSSLLALETQYF.

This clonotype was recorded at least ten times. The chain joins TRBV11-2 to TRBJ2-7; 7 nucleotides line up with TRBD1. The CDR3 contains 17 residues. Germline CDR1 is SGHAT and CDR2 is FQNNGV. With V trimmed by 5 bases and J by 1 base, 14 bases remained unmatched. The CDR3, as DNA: TGTGCCAGCAGCGCAAGAATTTTGACAGGGTCTTCCTACGAGCAGTACTTC. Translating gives CASSARILTGSSYEQYF. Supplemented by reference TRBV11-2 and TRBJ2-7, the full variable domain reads EAGVAQSPRYKIIEKRQSVAFWCNPISGHATLYWYQQILGQGPKLLIQFQNNGVVDDSQLPKDRFSAERLKGVDSTLKIQPAKLEDSAVYLCASSARILTGSSYEQYFGPGTRLTVT.

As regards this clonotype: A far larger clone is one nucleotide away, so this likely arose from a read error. CDR3 region: CAISYSDRSYEQYF. As DNA, the CDR3 is TGTGCCATCAGTTACTCCGACAGGTCCTACGAGCAGTACTTC. V usage is TRBV10-3 and J usage is TRBJ2-7; D is perhaps TRBD1 (6 bases). V was trimmed by 5 bases and J by 1 base, leaving 12 bases between them. Germline loops: CDR1 ENHRY, CDR2 SYGVKD. The CDR3 has 14 amino acids.

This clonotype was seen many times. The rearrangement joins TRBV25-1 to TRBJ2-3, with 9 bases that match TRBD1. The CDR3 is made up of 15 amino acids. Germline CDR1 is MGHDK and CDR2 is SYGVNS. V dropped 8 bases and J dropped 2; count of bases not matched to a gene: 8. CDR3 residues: CASGRGQGITDTQYF. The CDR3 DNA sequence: TGTGCCAGCGGCCGGGGACAGGGCATCACAGATACGCAGTATTTT.

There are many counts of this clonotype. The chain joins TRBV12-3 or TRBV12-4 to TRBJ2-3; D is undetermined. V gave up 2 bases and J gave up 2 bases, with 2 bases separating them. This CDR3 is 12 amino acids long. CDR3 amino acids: CASSLNTDTQYF. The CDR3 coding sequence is TGTGCCAGCAGTTTAAACACAGATACGCAGTATTTT.

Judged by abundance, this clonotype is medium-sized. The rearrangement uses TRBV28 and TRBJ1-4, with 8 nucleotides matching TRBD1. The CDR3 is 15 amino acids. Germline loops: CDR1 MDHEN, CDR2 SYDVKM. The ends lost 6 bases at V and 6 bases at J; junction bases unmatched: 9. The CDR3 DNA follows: TGTGCCAGCAGCGTTGCAGGGGGCCCAGATGAAAAACTGTTTTTT. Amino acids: CASSVAGGPDEKLFF.

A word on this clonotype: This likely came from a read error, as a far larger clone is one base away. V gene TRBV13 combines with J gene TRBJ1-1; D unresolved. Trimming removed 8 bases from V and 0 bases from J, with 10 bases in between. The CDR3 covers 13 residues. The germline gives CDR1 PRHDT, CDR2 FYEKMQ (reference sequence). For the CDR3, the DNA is TGTGCCAGCCAGACATGGATGAACACTGAAGCTTTCTTT. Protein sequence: CASQTWMNTEAFF.

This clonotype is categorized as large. In DNA form, the CDR3 reads TGTGCCAGCAGGCAGACAGGGGCGGGCAATGAGCAGTTCTTC. The encoded protein is CASRQTGAGNEQFF. This sequence joins TRBV6-6 and TRBJ2-1, with 8 bases lining up with TRBD1. Trimming cost V 6 bases and J 6 bases; bases outside gene matches: 7. The germline V gene encodes CDR1 MNHNY and CDR2 SVGAGI (reference sequence). CDR3 length equals 14 residues.

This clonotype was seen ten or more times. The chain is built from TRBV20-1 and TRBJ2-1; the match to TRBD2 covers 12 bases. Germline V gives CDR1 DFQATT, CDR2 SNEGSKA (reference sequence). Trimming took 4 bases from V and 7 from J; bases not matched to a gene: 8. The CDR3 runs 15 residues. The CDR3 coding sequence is TGCAGTGCTACAGGTTGGCTAGCGGGGGGGAATGAGCAGTTCTTC. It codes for CSATGWLAGGNEQFF.

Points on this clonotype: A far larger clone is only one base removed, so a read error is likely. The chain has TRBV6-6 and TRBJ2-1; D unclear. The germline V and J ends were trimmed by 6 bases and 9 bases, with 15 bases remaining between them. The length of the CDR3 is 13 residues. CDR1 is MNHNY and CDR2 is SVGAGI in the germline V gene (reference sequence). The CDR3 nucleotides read TGTGCCAGCAGCTTTAAAGGGCTGGGTGAGCAGTTCTTC. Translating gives CASSFKGLGEQFF.